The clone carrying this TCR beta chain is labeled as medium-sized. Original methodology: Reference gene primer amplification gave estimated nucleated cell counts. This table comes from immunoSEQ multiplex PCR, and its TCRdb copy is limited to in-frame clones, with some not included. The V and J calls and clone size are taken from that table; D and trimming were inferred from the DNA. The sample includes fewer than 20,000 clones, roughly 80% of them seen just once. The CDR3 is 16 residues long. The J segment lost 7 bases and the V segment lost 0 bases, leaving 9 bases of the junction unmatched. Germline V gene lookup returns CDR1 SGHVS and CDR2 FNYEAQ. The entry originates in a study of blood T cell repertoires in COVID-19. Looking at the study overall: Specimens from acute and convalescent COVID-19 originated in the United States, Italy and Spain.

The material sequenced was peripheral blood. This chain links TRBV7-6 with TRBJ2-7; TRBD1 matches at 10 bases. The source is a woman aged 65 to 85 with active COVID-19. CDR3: CASSLASGTGAWEQYF. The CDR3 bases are TGTGCCAGCAGCTTAGCCTCCGGGACAGGGGCCTGGGAGCAGTACTTC.